The entry below describes one T cell receptor beta chain. From its re-call of the 5' RACE reads, TCRdb lists each CDR3 protein once, without DNA. Its clone listing holds 250,000 or so distinct CDR3 sequences. CDR1 SGDLS and CDR2 YYNGEE come from the germline V gene. This CDR3 has 16 residues. These data belong to a study of T cells expressing NK-cell markers. This TCR came from a woman aged 18 to 75 in good health. The material sequenced was blood T cells: a sorted CD56 or NKG2C T cell subset, CD4+ or CD8+ T cells, or bulk PBMC T cells (not recorded which). The J gene is TRBJ2-5, the V gene TRBV9; lacking DNA, the TRBD2 call made by TCRdb goes unchecked. CDR3 amino acids: CASSVGWVSSGETQYF.